This paragraph covers one T cell receptor (beta chain) sequence. The antigen it binds to is not known. No quality values exist for individual bases; no much larger clone is one base distant. The source of the sample is a study of blood T cell repertoires in COVID-19 (dated by TCRdb to about 2020). Some background on the complete study: Collaborator samples came from the United States, Italy and Spain and covered acute and convalescent phases of COVID-19. The prospective study material was composed of cDNA or gDNA derived from T cells, B-cell-depleted T cells, or PBMCs. Subjects who had been exposed to COVID-19, were actively infected with it, or had recovered from it provided the deeply sampled blood TCRbeta repertoires that made up the dataset. A freely available public database, intended as a resource for researchers studying the immune response to SARS-CoV-2, is where the repertoires were released. The samples were drawn from the first 160 participants of the ongoing ImmuneRACE study and from some 1,300 subjects provided by 6 global collaborators. Nearly every sample came with metadata listing a de-identified subject ID, COVID-19 status, age in years and sex. HLA class I and class II types, where available, came from metadata supplied by the sample provider rather than from assay-based typing.

The immunoSEQ Assay, a bias-controlled multiplex PCR, was used to amplify TCRbeta CDR3 regions from genomic DNA. Under the source paper's analysis protocol: Nucleated cell counts per sample were estimated from amplification of reference gene primers within the assay. To quantify the absolute abundance of each unique TCRbeta CDR3 rearrangement, sequence reads were collapsed and filtered. For each sample, productive Simpson clonality was calculated as the square root of Simpson's diversity index across productive rearrangements. TCRdb limited this immuneACCESS table to in-frame rearrangements with V and J called. A share of clones is missing; checked studies link under half to unresolved V genes, and the rest is unexplained. V and J calls and clone size are given by that table; D and trimming were obtained from the DNA. The sample data list fewer than 200,000 clones, and 85% of these were observed just once. Of the sample, 8% to 9% falls within the top ten clones.

CDR1 and CDR2, looked up from the germline V gene (reference sequence), are SEHNR and FQNEAQ. V ends up 5 bases short and J 4 bases short, with an unmatched junction base count of 5. From cysteine to phenylalanine, the CDR3 is 14 amino acids long. The retained sequence is limited to the CDR3, 42 bases, with the frame set at the first base. At one collaborating source in Seattle, patients were enrolled during active infection and were followed longitudinally through the course of disease. Each collaborating institution followed its own protocols to collect whole blood in K2EDTA tubes. Collaborator samples were shipped for TCRbeta analysis as frozen whole blood, isolated PBMCs, or DNA extracted from either sample type. General conclusions and limits of the study: The quantity of clinical and demographic metadata differed by source and by participant and was supplied without curation.

The receptor comes from a woman in her fifties or sixties with COVID-19, enrolled during active disease. The rearranged segments are TRBV7-9 and TRBJ1-5; 7 nucleotides in the junction match TRBD1. Sample: peripheral blood. The CDR3 is CASSRTGANQPQHF. The DNA sequence is TGTGCCAGCAGCCGTACAGGGGCAAATCAGCCCCAGCATTTT.